This entry lists 3 T cell receptor beta chains sequenced from one sample in a study of blood T cell repertoires in COVID-19. Method: immunoSEQ multiplex PCR; TCRdb's copy keeps in-frame clones and lacks some. The sample includes approximately 110,000 clones, 70% to 90% of them seen just once. Sequencing used peripheral blood. These receptors all stem from a man aged 40-49 years with acute or convalescent COVID-19.

The chain recombines TRBV5-1 with TRBJ1-2; unclear D gene. Deletions cut 0 bases from V and 5 bases from J, with 14 bases between. Germline values: CDR1 SGHRS, CDR2 YFSETQ. The CDR3 is 15 residues long. The CDR3 is CASSLGIETVYGYTF. The CDR3 nucleotides are TGCGCCAGCAGCTTGGGGATAGAAACAGTTTATGGCTACACCTTC.

J is TRBJ1-1 and V is TRBV5-5, with TRBD1 as a possible D gene (6 bases). The CDR3 extends over 16 amino acids. Germline-derived CDR1 and CDR2 are SGHKS and YYEKEE (reference sequence). With 0 bases removed from V and 0 bases from J, the gap between germline ends came to 12 bases. CDR3 sequence: CASSLAPGALNTEAFF. The CDR3 DNA reads as TGTGCCAGCAGCTTGGCCCCAGGGGCGTTGAACACTGAAGCTTTCTTT.

V gene TRBV18 combines with J gene TRBJ1-1, with a tentative D call TRBD1 (6 bases). This CDR3 has 13 residues. Per the germline V gene, CDR1 is KGHSH and CDR2 is LQKENI. The V end was cut by 4 bases, the J end by 1 base, with 7 bases between. The CDR3 sequence is CASSLQGNTEAFF. CDR3 coding DNA: TGTGCCAGCTCACTACAGGGGAACACTGAAGCTTTCTTT. Drawing the rest from reference TRBV18 and TRBJ1-1, the complete variable domain is NAGVMQNPRHLVRRRGQEARLRCSPMKGHSHVYWYRQLPEEGLKFMVYLQKENIIDESGMPKERFSAEFPKEGPSILRIQQVVRGDSAAYFCASSLQGNTEAFFGQGTRLTVV.